Below, 5 T cell receptor beta chains from the same sample are listed, as sequenced in a study of regulatory T cells in long-lasting Graves disease. This sample's time point: persistent/refractory GD, antithyroid drugs over 5 years with positive TRAb. Following extraction of RNA from PBMCs, that RNA was used to make the TCR library. Sequencing libraries for TCR beta were prepared with iRepertoire HTBI primers and Arm-PCR of CDR3 regions. TCRdb reprocessed the multiplex PCR reads with MiXCR, giving one entry per CDR3 protein. The sample carries about 460,000 distinct CDR3 sequences, under 25% recorded once. Sequences were derived from peripheral blood mononuclear cells (PBMCs), sampled when the disease was refractory, from a patient treated with antithyroid drugs. All receptors come from a female donor with Graves disease.

This chain links TRBV4-1 with TRBJ1-1, with TRBD1 matching over 10 bases. CDR3 length: 15 residues. V lost 0 bases, J lost 6 bases, and 4 bases stayed unmatched. Germline lookup yields CDR1 MGHRA and CDR2 YSYEKL. The CDR3 loop is CASSQEDRGHPEAFF. The CDR3 nucleotides read TGCGCCAGCAGCCAAGAAGACAGGGGGCACCCTGAAGCTTTCTTT.

This clonotype was detected many times. The J gene is TRBJ2-7, the V gene TRBV12-3 or TRBV12-4, with D perhaps matching TRBD1 (8 bases). The CDR3 extends over 15 amino acids. Trimming removed 5 bases from V and 0 bases from J, with 14 bases in between. CDR3 in amino acids: CASSGRDRFSYEQYF. For the CDR3, the DNA is TGTGCCAGCAGTGGGAGGGACAGGTTCTCCTACGAGCAGTACTTC.

V usage is TRBV5-5 and J usage is TRBJ2-7, with 9 positions matching TRBD1. The length of the CDR3 is 15 residues. The germline V gene encodes CDR1 SGHKS and CDR2 YYEKEE (reference sequence). V was clipped by 4 bases and J by 4 bases; unmatched bases: 9. CDR3 nucleotides: TGTGCCAGCAGCAGAGGGGGACAGGGAGCTTACGAGCAGTACTTC. It translates to CASSRGGQGAYEQYF.

This clonotype was detected many times. The chain carries TRBV20-1 and TRBJ1-6; a weak D match, TRBD1 (6 bases). V lost 6 bases and J lost 8, with 14 bases in between. The CDR3 runs 13 residues. Germline CDR1 DFQATT, CDR2 SNEGSKA (reference sequence). This CDR3 reads CSASRGGDSPLHF. For the CDR3, the DNA is TGCAGTGCCAGCCGAGGGGGGGATTCACCCCTCCACTTT.

This clonotype was counted at least ten times. V gene TRBV7-3 combines with J gene TRBJ1-1, with D possibly being TRBD1 (6 bases). CDR3 length: 11 residues. V lost 3 bases, J lost 11 bases, and 10 bases lay in between. Germline V gene data show CDR1 as SGHTA and CDR2 as FQGTGA. CDR3 coding DNA: TGTGCCAGCAGCTTGTATGACAGGGCTTTCTTT. Its translation is CASSLYDRAFF.